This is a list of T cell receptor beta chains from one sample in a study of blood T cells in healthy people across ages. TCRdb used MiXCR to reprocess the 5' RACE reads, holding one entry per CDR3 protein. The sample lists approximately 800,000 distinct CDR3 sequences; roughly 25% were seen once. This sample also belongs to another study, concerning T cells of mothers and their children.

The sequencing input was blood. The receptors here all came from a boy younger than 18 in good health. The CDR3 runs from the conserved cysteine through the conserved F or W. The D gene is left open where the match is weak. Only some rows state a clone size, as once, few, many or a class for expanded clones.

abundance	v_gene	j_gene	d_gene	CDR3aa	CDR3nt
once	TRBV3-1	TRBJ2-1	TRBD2	CASSPSPGLAGGPSSYNEQFF	TGTGCCAGCAGCCCTTCACCGGGACTAGCGGGGGGACCCAGCTCCTACAATGAGCAGTTCTTC
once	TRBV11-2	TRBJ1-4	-	CASSFKNLGVDRNEKLFF	TGTGCCAGCAGCTTCAAGAACCTGGGGGTAGACCGTAATGAAAAACTGTTTTTT
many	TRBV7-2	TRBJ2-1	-	CASSPHNEQFF	TGTGCCAGCAGCCCCCACAATGAGCAGTTCTTC
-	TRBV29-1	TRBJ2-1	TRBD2	CSVSSGSVNEQFF	TGCAGCGTTTCTAGCGGGAGCGTCAATGAGCAGTTCTTC
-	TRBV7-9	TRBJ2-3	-	CASSYPERPQYF	TGTGCCAGCAGCTACCCGGAGAGGCCACAGTATTTT
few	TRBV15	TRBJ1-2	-	CATSSQGPNNYGYTF	TGTGCCACCAGCAGCCAGGGGCCCAATAACTATGGCTACACCTTC
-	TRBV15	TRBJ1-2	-	CATSREGPAGIYGYTF	TGTGCCACCAGCAGAGAAGGTCCCGCGGGGATCTATGGCTACACCTTC
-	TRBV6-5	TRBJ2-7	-	CASSYSWAREQYF	TGTGCCAGCAGTTACTCGTGGGCGCGGGAGCAGTACTTC
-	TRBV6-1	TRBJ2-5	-	CASSENAGRETQYF	TGTGCCAGCAGTGAAAACGCAGGGAGGGAGACCCAGTACTTC
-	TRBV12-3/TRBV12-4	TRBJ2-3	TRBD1	CASSLYSGGGTDTQYF	TGTGCCAGCAGCCTTTACTCAGGGGGCGGAACAGATACGCAGTATTTT
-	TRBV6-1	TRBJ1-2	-	CASSSEQNYGYTF	TGTGCCAGCAGCTCGGAGCAGAACTATGGCTACACCTTC
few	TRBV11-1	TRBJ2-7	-	CASSRSGPALNEQYF	TGTGCCAGCAGCCGCTCGGGACCGGCGCTGAACGAGCAGTACTTC
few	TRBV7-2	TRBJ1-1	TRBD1	CASSPRQGLGAFF	TGTGCCAGCAGCCCTCGACAGGGCCTAGGAGCTTTCTTT
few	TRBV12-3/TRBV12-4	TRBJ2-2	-	CASSPRQDLPGELFF	TGTGCCAGCAGTCCGAGACAGGACCTCCCCGGGGAGCTGTTTTTT
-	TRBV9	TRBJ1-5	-	CASSVGEGGDQPQHF	TGTGCCAGCAGCGTAGGCGAGGGAGGCGATCAGCCCCAGCATTTT
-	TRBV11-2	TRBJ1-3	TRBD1	CASSLAWRGGRNTIYF	TGTGCCAGCAGCTTAGCATGGCGAGGGGGCCGAAACACCATATATTTT
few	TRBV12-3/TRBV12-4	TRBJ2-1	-	CASSVTPRSPSYNEQFF	TGTGCCAGCAGTGTTACTCCTAGGTCCCCCTCCTACAATGAGCAGTTCTTC
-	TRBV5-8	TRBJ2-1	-	CASSLWGAGNEQFF	TGTGCCAGCAGCTTGTGGGGGGCGGGCAATGAGCAGTTCTTC
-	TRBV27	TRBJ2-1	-	CASSFDRRVRGQFF	TGTGCCAGCAGTTTCGACAGGAGGGTGCGTGGGCAGTTCTTC
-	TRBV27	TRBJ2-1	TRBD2	CASSWGPSGRARQFF	TGTGCCAGCAGTTGGGGGCCTAGCGGGAGGGCCCGGCAGTTCTTC
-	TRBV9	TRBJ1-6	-	CASTGTPGTGLHF	TGTGCCAGCACCGGGACACCAGGGACGGGTCTCCACTTT
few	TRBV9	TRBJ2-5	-	CASTPTEKETQYF	TGCGCCAGCACACCGACGGAAAAAGAGACCCAGTACTTC
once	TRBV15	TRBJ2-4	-	CTTSRDLSDRAKNIQYF	TGTACCACCAGCAGAGATTTATCGGACAGAGCCAAAAACATTCAGTACTTC
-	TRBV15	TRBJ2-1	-	CATSRIAPRGEQFF	TGTGCCACCAGCAGGATAGCACCCCGAGGTGAGCAGTTCTTC
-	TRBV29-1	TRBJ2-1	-	CSGKGESSYNEQFF	TGCAGCGGAAAGGGGGAGAGCTCCTACAATGAGCAGTTCTTC
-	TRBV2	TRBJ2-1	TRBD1	CASRSGQGAYEQFF	TGTGCCAGCAGAAGTGGACAGGGGGCTTATGAGCAGTTCTTC
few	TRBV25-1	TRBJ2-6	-	CASTQGGYTMSSGANVLTF	TGTGCCAGCACACAGGGAGGGTACACCATGAGCTCTGGGGCCAACGTCCTGACTTTC
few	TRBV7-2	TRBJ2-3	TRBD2	CASSSDGLAGTDTQYF	TGTGCCAGCAGCTCGGACGGACTAGCGGGAACAGATACGCAGTATTTT
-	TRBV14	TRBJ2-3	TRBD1	CASSDRGFGTQYF	TGTGCCAGCTCGGACAGGGGTTTTGGTACGCAGTATTTT
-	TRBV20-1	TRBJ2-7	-	CSAWRSTYEQYF	TGCAGTGCCTGGAGGAGTACCTACGAGCAGTACTTC
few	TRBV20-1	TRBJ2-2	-	CSARQGFTGELFF	TGCAGTGCTAGACAGGGATTCACCGGGGAGCTGTTTTTT
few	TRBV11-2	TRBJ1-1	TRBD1	CASSLDRGGRWTEAFF	TGTGCCAGCAGCTTGGACAGGGGAGGACGGTGGACTGAAGCTTTCTTT
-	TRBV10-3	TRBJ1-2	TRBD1	CAISERGQYGYTF	TGTGCCATCAGTGAGAGGGGACAGTATGGCTACACCTTC
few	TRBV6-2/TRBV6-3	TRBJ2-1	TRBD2	CASSLGTSGGPSSSYNEQFF	TGTGCCAGCAGTTTGGGGACTAGCGGGGGGCCGTCTAGCTCCTACAATGAGCAGTTCTTC
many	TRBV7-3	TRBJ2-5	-	CASSLTREETQYF	TGTGCCAGCAGCTTAACCAGGGAAGAGACCCAGTACTTC
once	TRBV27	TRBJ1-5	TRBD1	CASRGTGYSNQPQHF	TGTGCCAGCAGGGGGACAGGGTATAGCAATCAGCCCCAGCATTTT
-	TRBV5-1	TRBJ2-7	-	CASSHGLGSSGEQYF	TGCGCCAGCAGCCACGGACTGGGCAGTTCTGGCGAGCAGTACTTC
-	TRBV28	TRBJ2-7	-	CASSSQGSHPLEQYF	TGTGCCAGCAGTTCTCAGGGTAGCCATCCCCTCGAGCAGTACTTC
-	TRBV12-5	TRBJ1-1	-	CASGLFSTEAFF	TGTGCTAGTGGTTTGTTCAGTACTGAAGCTTTCTTT
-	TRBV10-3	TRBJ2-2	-	CAISSIEGGNTGELFF	TGTGCCATCAGCTCTATTGAGGGAGGGAACACCGGGGAGCTGTTTTTT
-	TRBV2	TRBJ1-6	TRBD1	CASSVNRGTGSPLHF	TGTGCCAGCAGTGTAAACAGGGGTACCGGGTCACCCCTCCACTTT
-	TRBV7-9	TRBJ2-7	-	CASSLAASSYEQYF	TGTGCCAGCAGCTTAGCGGCCAGCTCCTACGAGCAGTACTTC
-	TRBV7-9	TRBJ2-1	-	CASSLDSSAGNEQFF	TGTGCCAGCAGCTTAGATTCCAGCGCGGGCAATGAGCAGTTCTTC
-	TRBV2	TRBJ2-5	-	CASSEHWSGETQYF	TGTGCCAGCAGTGAACACTGGAGCGGAGAGACCCAGTACTTC
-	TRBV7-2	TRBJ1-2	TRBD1	CASSPQGGNGYTF	TGTGCCAGCAGTCCCCAGGGGGGCAATGGCTACACCTTC
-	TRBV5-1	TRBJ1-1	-	CASSLGRENTEAFF	TGCGCCAGCAGCTTAGGGCGGGAGAACACTGAAGCTTTCTTT
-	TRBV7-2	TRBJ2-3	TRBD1	CASSLGTGASTDTQYF	TGTGCCAGCAGCTTAGGGACAGGGGCTAGCACAGATACGCAGTATTTT
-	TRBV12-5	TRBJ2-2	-	CASVPARAGELFF	TGTGCTAGTGTTCCAGCTAGGGCCGGGGAGCTGTTTTTT
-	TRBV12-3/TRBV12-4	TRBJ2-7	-	CASNREGVGSYEQYF	TGTGCCAGCAACCGAGAGGGAGTGGGCTCCTACGAGCAGTACTTC
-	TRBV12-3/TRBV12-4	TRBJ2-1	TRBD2	CASSFPSGGRPYNVQFF	TGTGCCAGCAGTTTTCCTAGCGGGGGACGCCCCTACAATGTGCAGTTCTTC
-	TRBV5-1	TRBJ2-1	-	CASSLVGVPRDEQFF	TGCGCCAGCAGCTTGGTAGGGGTACCTAGGGATGAGCAGTTCTTC
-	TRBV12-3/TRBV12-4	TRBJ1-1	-	CASSPAGDTEAFF	TGTGCCAGCAGTCCAGCAGGGGACACTGAAGCTTTCTTT
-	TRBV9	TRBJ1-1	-	CASSPSVAAEAFF	TGTGCCAGCAGCCCCTCGGTGGCGGCGGAAGCTTTCTTT
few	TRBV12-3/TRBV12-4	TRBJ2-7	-	CASSSNRDNEQYF	TGTGCCAGCAGCTCGAACAGGGACAACGAGCAGTACTTC
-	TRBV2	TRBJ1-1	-	CASSEGPGRGHEAFF	TGTGCCAGCAGTGAAGGCCCCGGACGGGGGCATGAAGCTTTCTTT